The 11 T cell receptor beta chains in this list originate from one sample, sequenced in a study of radiotherapy plus CTLA-4 blockade in lung cancer. Here immunoSEQ multiplex PCR was the method, and the copy in TCRdb shows in-frame clones only, minus some. The repertoire has about 73,000 clones, 87% of them found once; the top ten carry roughly two fifths. The sequencing here drew on peripheral blood, taken from a patient treated with radiotherapy plus ipilimumab. All receptors come from a human donor with non-small cell lung cancer that progressed on radiotherapy plus ipilimumab.

This clone occurred once. The genes are TRBV9 and TRBJ1-2, with D uncertain. The CDR3 totals 16 residues. Germline loops: CDR1 SGDLS, CDR2 YYNGEE. Trimming took 2 bases from V and 4 from J, leaving 18 bases between them. CDR3 bases: TGTGCCAGCAGCGTGGCGGAGGGAGCCCAGAGCTATGGCTACACCTTC. Translation gives CASSVAEGAQSYGYTF.

The chain employs TRBV29-1 and TRBJ1-1, with D uncertain. The CDR3 covers 10 residues. CDR1 and CDR2 (germline): SQVTM, ANQGSEA. The V end lost 4 bases, the J end lost 8 bases, and 8 bases lay between the germline ends. The CDR3 DNA reads TGCAGCGTTGGTCACCAGGAAGCTTTCTTT. It yields the protein CSVGHQEAFF.

This chain connects TRBV9 to TRBJ1-5, with D unclear. The germline V gene has CDR1 SGDLS and CDR2 YYNGEE. CDR3 length equals 14 residues. V was shortened by 1 base and J by 5 bases, with 10 bases between the two germline ends. The CDR3 DNA reads TGTGCCAGCAGCGTAACGAGAAGGGATCAGCCCCAGCATTTT. Its protein is CASSVTRRDQPQHF.

This chain joins TRBV28 and TRBJ2-7, with unresolved D. Germline CDR1 is MDHEN and CDR2 is SYDVKM. This CDR3 spans 14 amino acids. The V gene lost 5 bases and the J gene lost 2 bases, with 13 bases spanning the gap. The CDR3 DNA is TGTGCCAGCAGTATTTCGGTCTTACCCTACGAGCAGTACTTC. Translated: CASSISVLPYEQYF.

The CDR3: CASSLAVTSAGSYEQYF. CDR3 nucleotide sequence: TGCGCCAGCAGCTTGGCCGTGACTAGCGCCGGATCCTACGAGCAGTACTTC. The J gene is TRBJ2-7, the V gene TRBV5-1; the match to TRBD2 covers 8 bases. V dropped 0 bases and J dropped 1; count of bases not matched to a gene: 9. Per the germline V gene, CDR1 is SGHRS and CDR2 is YFSETQ. The CDR3 extends over 17 amino acids.

The V call is TRBV6-6, the J call TRBJ2-1, with D perhaps TRBD1 (6 bases). The CDR3 has 12 residues. The germline gives CDR1 MNHNY, CDR2 SVGAGI (reference sequence). Trimming shortened V by 6 bases and J by 15 bases, and 18 bases separated the two germline ends. The CDR3 coding sequence is TGTGCCAGCAGGGACGCACAGGGTGTGGTGTTCTTC. Its translation: CASRDAQGVVFF.

The chain recombines TRBV30 with TRBJ2-2; TRBD1 matches 7 bases. CDR3 size: 15 residues. Germline V CDR1 and CDR2: GTSNPN, SVGIG (reference sequence). Germline trimming cut 2 bases from V and 0 bases from J; bases unmatched to any gene: 3. This chain's CDR3 is CAWSRGLTNTGELFF. The CDR3 DNA follows: TGTGCCTGGAGTAGGGGGCTGACGAACACCGGGGAGCTGTTTTTT. Full variable domain (remainder filled in from reference TRBV30 and TRBJ2-2): SQTIHQWPATLVQPVGSPLSLECTVEGTSNPNLYWYRQAAGRGLQLLFYSVGIGQISSEVPQNLSASRPQDRQFILSSKKLLLSDSGFYLCAWSRGLTNTGELFFGEGSRLTVL.

The chain joins TRBV20-1 to TRBJ2-7; D gene uncertain. Trimming left V 2 bases short and J 1 base short, with 3 bases between. The CDR3 covers 11 residues. CDR1 is DFQATT and CDR2 is SNEGSKA in the germline V gene (reference sequence). The CDR3 DNA sequence: TGCAGTGCTAGACAATCCTACGAGCAGTACGTC. Residues: CSARQSYEQYV.

With regard to this clone: Other DNA variants within this sample encode the same CDR3. The CDR3 nucleotides read TGCAGCGTTCCCCGATCTGGGGCCAACGTCCTGACTTTC. Its protein product is CSVPRSGANVLTF. The chain uses TRBV29-1 and TRBJ2-6; D remains unclear. CDR3 length equals 13 residues. The germline V gene has CDR1 SQVTM and CDR2 ANQGSEA. V gave up 5 bases and J gave up 1 base, with 6 bases separating them. The full variable domain, in which reference TRBV29-1 and TRBJ2-6 provide the parts outside the CDR3, is SAVISQKPSRDICQRGTSLTIQCQVDSQVTMMFWYRQQPGQSLTLIATANQGSEATYESGFVIDKFPISRPNLTFSTLTVSNMSPEDSSIYLCSVPRSGANVLTFGAGSRLTVL.

This chain uses TRBV20-1 with TRBJ2-7; tentative D call: TRBD2 (6 bases). V was trimmed by 1 base and J by 12 bases, leaving 13 bases between them. The CDR3 loop spans 11 amino acids. CDR1 and CDR2 from the germline V gene are DFQATT and SNEGSKA (reference sequence). The CDR3 sequence is CSARGPASAYV. CDR3 DNA sequence: TGCAGTGCTAGAGGCCCGGCTAGCGCGTACGTC.

The chain links TRBV2 to TRBJ2-1, with 8 bases lining up with TRBD1. Trimming took 6 bases from V and 5 from J; bases not matched to a gene: 12. The CDR3 loop spans 16 amino acids. Germline lookup yields CDR1 SNHLY and CDR2 FYNNEI. The CDR3 protein is CASRRSRTGRDNEQFF. Here the CDR3 DNA reads TGTGCCAGCAGGAGGTCGCGGACAGGGAGAGACAATGAGCAGTTCTTC.